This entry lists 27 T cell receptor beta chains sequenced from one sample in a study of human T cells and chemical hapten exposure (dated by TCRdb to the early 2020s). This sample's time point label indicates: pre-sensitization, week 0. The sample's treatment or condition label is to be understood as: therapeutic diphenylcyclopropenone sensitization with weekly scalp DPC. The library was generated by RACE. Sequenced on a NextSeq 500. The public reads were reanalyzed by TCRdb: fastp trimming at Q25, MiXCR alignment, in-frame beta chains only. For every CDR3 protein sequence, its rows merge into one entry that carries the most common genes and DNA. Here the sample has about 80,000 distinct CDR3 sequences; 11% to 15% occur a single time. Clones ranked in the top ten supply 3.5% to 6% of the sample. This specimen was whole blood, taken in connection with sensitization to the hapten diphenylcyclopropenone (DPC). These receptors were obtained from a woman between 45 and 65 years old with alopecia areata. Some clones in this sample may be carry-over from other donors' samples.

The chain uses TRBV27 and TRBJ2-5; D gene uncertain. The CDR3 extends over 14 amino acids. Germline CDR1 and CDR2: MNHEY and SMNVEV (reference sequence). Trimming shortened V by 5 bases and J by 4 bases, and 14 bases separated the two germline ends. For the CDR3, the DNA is TGTGCCAGCAGTCTTCGAGCCCAGCGAGAGACCCAGTACTTC. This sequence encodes CASSLRAQRETQYF.

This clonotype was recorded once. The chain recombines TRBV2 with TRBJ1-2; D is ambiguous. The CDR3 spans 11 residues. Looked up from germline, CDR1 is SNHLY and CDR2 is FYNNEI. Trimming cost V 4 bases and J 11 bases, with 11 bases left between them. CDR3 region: CASSGSMIYTF. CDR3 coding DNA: TGTGCCAGCAGTGGCTCAATGATTTACACCTTC.

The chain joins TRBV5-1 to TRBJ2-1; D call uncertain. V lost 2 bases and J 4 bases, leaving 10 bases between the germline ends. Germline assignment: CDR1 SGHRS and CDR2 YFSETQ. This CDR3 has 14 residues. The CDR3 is CASSLRTEYNEQFF. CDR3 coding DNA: TGCGCCAGCAGCTTAAGGACGGAGTACAATGAGCAGTTCTTC.

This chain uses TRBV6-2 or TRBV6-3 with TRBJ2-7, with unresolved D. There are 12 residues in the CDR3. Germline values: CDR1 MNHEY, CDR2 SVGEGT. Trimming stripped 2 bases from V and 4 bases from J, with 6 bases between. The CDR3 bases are TGTGCCAGCAGTTACGGGTATTACGAGCAGTACTTC. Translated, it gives CASSYGYYEQYF.

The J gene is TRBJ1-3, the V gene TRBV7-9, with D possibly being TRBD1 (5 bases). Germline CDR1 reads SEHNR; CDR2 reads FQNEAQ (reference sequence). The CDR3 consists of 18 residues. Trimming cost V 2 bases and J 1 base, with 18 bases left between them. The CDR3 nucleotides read TGTGCCAGCAGCTTAAGGCGCCAAACAACAGGATCTGGAAACACCATATATTTT. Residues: CASSLRRQTTGSGNTIYF.

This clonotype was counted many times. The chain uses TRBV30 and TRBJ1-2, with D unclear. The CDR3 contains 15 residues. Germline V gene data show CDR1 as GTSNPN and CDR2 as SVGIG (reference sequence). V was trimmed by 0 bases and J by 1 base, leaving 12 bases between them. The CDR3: CAWSVPSGVNYGYTF. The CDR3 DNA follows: TGTGCCTGGAGTGTACCGTCAGGAGTTAACTATGGCTACACCTTC.

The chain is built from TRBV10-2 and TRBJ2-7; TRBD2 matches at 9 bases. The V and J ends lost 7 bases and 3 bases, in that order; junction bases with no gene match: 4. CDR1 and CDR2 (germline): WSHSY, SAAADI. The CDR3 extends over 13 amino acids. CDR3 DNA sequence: TGCGCCAGCAAGGGACTAGCCGACTACGAGCAGTACTTC. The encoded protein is CASKGLADYEQYF.

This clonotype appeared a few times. CDR3 protein: CASSLGPGADTQYF. CDR3 DNA: TGTGCCAGCAGCTTAGGCCCGGGGGCAGATACGCAGTATTTT. The V call is TRBV7-8, the J call TRBJ2-3, with D perhaps TRBD2 (6 bases). The CDR3 has 14 amino acids. The V end was cut by 1 base, the J end by 4 bases, with 9 bases between. CDR1 is SGHVS, CDR2 FQNEAQ, per germline.

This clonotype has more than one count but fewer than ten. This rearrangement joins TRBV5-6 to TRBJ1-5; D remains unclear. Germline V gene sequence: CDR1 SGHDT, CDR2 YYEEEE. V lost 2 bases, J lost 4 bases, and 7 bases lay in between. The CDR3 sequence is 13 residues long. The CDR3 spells CASSLGWNQPQHF. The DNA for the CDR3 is TGTGCCAGCAGCTTAGGGTGGAATCAGCCCCAGCATTTT.

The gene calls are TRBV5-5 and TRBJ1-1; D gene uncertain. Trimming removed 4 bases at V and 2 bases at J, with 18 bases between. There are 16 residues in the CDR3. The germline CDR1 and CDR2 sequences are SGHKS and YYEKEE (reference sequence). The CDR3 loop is CASSPLRADANTEAFF. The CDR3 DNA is TGTGCCAGCAGCCCTTTGAGGGCAGATGCTAACACTGAAGCTTTCTTT.

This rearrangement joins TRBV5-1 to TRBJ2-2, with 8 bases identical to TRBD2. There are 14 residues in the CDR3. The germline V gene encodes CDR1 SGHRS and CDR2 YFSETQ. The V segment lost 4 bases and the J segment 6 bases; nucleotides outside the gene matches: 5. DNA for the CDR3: TGCGCCAGCAGCCGGGAGGGCGCGGCCGGGGAGCTGTTTTTT. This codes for CASSREGAAGELFF.

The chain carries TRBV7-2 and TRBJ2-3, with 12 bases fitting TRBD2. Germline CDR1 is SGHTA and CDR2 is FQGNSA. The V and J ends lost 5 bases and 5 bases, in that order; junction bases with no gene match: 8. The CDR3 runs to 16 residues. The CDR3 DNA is TGTGCCAGCAGCCCCGCGTCGGGACTAGCGGGAGATACGCAGTATTTT. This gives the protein CASSPASGLAGDTQYF.

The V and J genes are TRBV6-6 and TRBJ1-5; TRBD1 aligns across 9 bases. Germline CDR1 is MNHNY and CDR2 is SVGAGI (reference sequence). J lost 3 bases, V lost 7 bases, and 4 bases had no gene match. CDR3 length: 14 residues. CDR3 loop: CASTGTGFNQPQHF. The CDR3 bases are TGTGCCAGCACGGGGACAGGGTTCAATCAGCCCCAGCATTTT.

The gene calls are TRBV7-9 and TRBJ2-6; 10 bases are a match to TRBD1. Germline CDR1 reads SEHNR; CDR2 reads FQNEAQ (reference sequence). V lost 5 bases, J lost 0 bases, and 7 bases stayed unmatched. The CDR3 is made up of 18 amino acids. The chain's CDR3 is CASSADRGQSSGANVLTF. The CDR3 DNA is TGTGCCAGCAGCGCCGACAGGGGGCAAAGCTCTGGGGCCAACGTCCTGACTTTC.

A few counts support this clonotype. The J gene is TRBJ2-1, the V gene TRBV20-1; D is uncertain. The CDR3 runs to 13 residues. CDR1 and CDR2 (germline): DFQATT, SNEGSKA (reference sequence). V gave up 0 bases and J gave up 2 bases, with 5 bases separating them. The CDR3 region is CSARERAYNEQFF. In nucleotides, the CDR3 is TGCAGTGCTAGAGAACGGGCCTACAATGAGCAGTTCTTC.

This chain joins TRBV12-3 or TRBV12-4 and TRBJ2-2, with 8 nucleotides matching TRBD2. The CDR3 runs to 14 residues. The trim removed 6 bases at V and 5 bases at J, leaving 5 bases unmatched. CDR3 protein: CASSGTRKTGELFF. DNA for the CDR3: TGTGCCAGCAGCGGGACTAGAAAAACCGGGGAGCTGTTTTTT.

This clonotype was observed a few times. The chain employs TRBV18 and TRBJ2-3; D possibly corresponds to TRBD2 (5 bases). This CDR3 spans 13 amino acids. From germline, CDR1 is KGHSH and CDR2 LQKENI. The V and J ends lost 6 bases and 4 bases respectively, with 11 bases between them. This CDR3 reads CASSEVLADTQYF. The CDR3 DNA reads TGTGCCAGCTCGGAGGTATTGGCAGATACGCAGTATTTT.

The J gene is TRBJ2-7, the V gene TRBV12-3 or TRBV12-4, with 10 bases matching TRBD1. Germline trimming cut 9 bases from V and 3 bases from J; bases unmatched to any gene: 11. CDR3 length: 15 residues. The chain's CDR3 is CASSFPGTGVYEQYF. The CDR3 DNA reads TGTGCCAGTTCCTTCCCCGGGACAGGGGTCTACGAGCAGTACTTC.

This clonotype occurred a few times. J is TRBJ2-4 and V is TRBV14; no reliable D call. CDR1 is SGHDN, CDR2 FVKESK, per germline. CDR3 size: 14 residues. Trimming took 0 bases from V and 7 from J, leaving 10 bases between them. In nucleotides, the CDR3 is TGTGCCAGCAGCCAAGATAACCAGTTGAACATTCAGTACTTC. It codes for CASSQDNQLNIQYF. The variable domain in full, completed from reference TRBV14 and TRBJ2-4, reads EAGVTQFPSHSVIEKGQTVTLRCDPISGHDNLYWYRRVMGKEIKFLLHFVKESKQDESGMPNNRFLAERTGGTYSTLKVQPAELEDSGVYFCASSQDNQLNIQYFGAGTRLSVL.

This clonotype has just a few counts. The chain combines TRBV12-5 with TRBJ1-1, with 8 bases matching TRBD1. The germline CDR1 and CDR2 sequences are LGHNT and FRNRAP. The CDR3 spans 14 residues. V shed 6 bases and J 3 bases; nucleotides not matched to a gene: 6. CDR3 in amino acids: CASGDWTGYTEAFF. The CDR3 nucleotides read TGTGCTAGTGGGGACTGGACAGGGTACACTGAAGCTTTCTTT. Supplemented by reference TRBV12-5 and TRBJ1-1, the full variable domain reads DARVTQTPRHKVTEMGQEVTMRCQPILGHNTVFWYRQTMMQGLELLAYFRNRAPLDDSGMPKDRFSAEMPDATLATLKIQPSEPRDSAVYFCASGDWTGYTEAFFGQGTRLTVV.

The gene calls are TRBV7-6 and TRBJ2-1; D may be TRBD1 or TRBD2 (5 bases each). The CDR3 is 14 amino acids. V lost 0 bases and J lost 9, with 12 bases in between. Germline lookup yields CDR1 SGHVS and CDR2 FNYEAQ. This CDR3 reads CASSLACRAGEQFF. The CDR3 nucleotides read TGTGCCAGCAGCTTAGCGTGCAGGGCGGGTGAGCAGTTCTTC.

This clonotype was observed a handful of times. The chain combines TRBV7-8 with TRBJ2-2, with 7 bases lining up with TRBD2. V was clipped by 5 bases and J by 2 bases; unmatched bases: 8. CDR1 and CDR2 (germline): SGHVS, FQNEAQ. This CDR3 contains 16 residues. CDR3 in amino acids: CASSPPQRGNTGELFF. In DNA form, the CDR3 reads TGTGCCAGCAGCCCCCCACAGCGGGGCAACACCGGGGAGCTGTTTTTT.

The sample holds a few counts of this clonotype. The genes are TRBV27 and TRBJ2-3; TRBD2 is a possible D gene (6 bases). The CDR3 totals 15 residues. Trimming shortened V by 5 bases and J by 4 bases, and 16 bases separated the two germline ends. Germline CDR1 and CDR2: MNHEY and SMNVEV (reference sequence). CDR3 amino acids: CASSGRLGWADTQYF. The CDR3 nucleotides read TGTGCCAGCAGTGGCCGACTAGGCTGGGCAGATACGCAGTATTTT.

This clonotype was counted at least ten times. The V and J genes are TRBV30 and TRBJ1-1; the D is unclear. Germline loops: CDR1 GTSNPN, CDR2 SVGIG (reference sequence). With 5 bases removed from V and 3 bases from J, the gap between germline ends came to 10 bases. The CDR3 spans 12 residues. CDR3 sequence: CAWGKQYTEAFF. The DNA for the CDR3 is TGTGCCTGGGGAAAACAGTACACTGAAGCTTTCTTT. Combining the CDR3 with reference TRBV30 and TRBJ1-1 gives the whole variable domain SQTIHQWPATLVQPVGSPLSLECTVEGTSNPNLYWYRQAAGRGLQLLFYSVGIGQISSEVPQNLSASRPQDRQFILSSKKLLLSDSGFYLCAWGKQYTEAFFGQGTRLTVV.

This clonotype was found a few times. The CDR3 here is CSATWPTGTINYGYTF. The CDR3 DNA reads TGCAGTGCTACGTGGCCGACAGGAACCATTAACTATGGCTACACCTTC. This chain links TRBV20-1 with TRBJ1-2, with a weak D call TRBD1 (6 bases). V lost 4 bases and J lost 1, with 19 bases in between. The germline CDR1 and CDR2 sequences are DFQATT and SNEGSKA (reference sequence). The length of the CDR3 is 16 residues.

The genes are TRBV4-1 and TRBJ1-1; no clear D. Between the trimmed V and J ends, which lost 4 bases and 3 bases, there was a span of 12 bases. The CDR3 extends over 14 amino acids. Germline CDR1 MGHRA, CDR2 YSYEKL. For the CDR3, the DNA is TGCGCCAGCAGCCCATCCTTTCGGGACACTGAAGCTTTCTTT. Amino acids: CASSPSFRDTEAFF.

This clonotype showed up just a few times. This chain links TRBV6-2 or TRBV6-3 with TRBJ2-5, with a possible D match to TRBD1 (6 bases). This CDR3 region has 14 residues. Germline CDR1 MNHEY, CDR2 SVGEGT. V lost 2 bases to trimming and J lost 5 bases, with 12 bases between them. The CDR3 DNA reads TGTGCCAGCAGTTACAGTCACAGGGAGGAGACCCAGTACTTC. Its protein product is CASSYSHREETQYF.